Following are 9 T cell receptor beta chains from one sample sequenced in a study of blood T cell repertoires in COVID-19. TCRdb keeps only in-frame clones here, not all; method: immunoSEQ multiplex PCR. Counted here are approximately 440,000 clones, 90% occurring once; the ten biggest clones make up about 0.6%. The sequenced material came from PBMCs or T cells enriched from blood (not recorded which). Receptors were obtained from a young man who had recovered from COVID-19.

The chain employs TRBV10-2 and TRBJ2-3; a possible D gene is TRBD2 (6 bases). The germline gives CDR1 WSHSY, CDR2 SAAADI. Between the trimmed V and J ends, which lost 6 bases and 2 bases, there was a span of 21 bases. The CDR3 consists of 17 residues. CDR3 sequence reads: CASRPPGAIDPTDTQYF. The CDR3 region has the DNA TGCGCCAGCAGGCCCCCGGGAGCCATAGACCCCACAGATACGCAGTATTTT.

The chain links TRBV30 to TRBJ1-5, with unresolved D. This CDR3 is 14 amino acids long. V was shortened by 1 base and J by 2 bases, with 9 bases between the two germline ends. CDR1 GTSNPN and CDR2 SVGIG come from the germline V gene (reference sequence). The CDR3 nucleotides read TGTGCCTGGAGTGGGGCAGGCGGCAATCAGCCCCAGCATTTT. Its protein is CAWSGAGGNQPQHF.

The rearrangement links TRBV4-2 to TRBJ1-4; D gene ambiguous. Trimming cost V 4 bases and J 8 bases, with 17 bases left between them. CDR3 length: 15 amino acids. From germline, CDR1 is LGHNA and CDR2 YNFKEQ. The CDR3 DNA sequence: TGTGCCAGCAGCCTTTCTGAGGGTAAAGGAGAAAAACTGTTTTTT. It yields the protein CASSLSEGKGEKLFF.

This clone has a single count. The chain employs TRBV28 and TRBJ1-4; D uncertain. The CDR3 spans 13 residues. Germline values: CDR1 MDHEN, CDR2 SYDVKM. The V end lost 7 bases, the J end lost 5 bases, and 11 bases lay between the germline ends. CDR3 sequence (DNA): TGTGCCAGCAAAGACACTCTAAATGAAAAACTGTTTTTT. It specifies CASKDTLNEKLFF.

J is TRBJ1-1 and V is TRBV5-8; D unresolved. Trimming removed 2 bases at V and 1 base at J, with 9 bases between. Germline V gene sequence: CDR1 SGHTS, CDR2 YDEGEE. This CDR3 region has 14 residues. The CDR3 protein is CASSLGRSNTEAFF. In DNA form, the CDR3 reads TGTGCCAGCAGCTTAGGGAGATCGAACACTGAAGCTTTCTTT.

The chain employs TRBV7-6 and TRBJ2-2; 9 bases align to TRBD1. From germline, CDR1 is SGHVS and CDR2 FNYEAQ. The CDR3 runs to 14 residues. Trimming took 5 bases from V and 3 from J; bases not matched to a gene: 1. CDR3 amino acids: CASSRDRDTGELFF. In DNA, the CDR3 is TGTGCCAGCAGCCGGGACAGGGACACCGGGGAGCTGTTTTTT.

This clone was seen a handful of times. This sequence joins TRBV28 and TRBJ1-2; D gene ambiguous. V lost 5 bases and J 3 bases, leaving 16 bases between the germline ends. CDR1 is MDHEN and CDR2 is SYDVKM in the germline V gene. The CDR3 runs 15 residues. As DNA, the CDR3 is TGTGCCAGCAGTCCTGCGGAGGCGATATACTATGGCTACACCTTC. It is translated as CASSPAEAIYYGYTF.

J is TRBJ1-6 and V is TRBV4-1, with D uncertain. The CDR3 is 17 residues long. V was pared by 0 bases and J by 7 bases, with 16 bases between. Germline CDR1 MGHRA, CDR2 YSYEKL. DNA for the CDR3: TGCGCCAGCAGCCAAGATAGAGGCGGGAGTCGAAATTCACCCCTCCACTTT. Translating it yields CASSQDRGGSRNSPLHF.

The rearrangement uses TRBV5-6 and TRBJ1-2; no clear D gene. Trimming pared 0 bases from V and 6 bases from J, leaving 21 bases between. The CDR3 runs 17 residues. Germline lookup yields CDR1 SGHDT and CDR2 YYEEEE. The CDR3 region has the DNA TGTGCCAGCAGCTTGGGGACCACGGTGACATCGCGGGATGGCTACACCTTC. Its translation is CASSLGTTVTSRDGYTF.